This T cell receptor beta chain was retrieved from a study of blood T cell repertoires in COVID-19. Profiled with immunoSEQ multiplex PCR; TCRdb holds only in-frame clones, not every one. The data hold 31,000 or so clones, with 85% to 90% observed a single time. The trim removed 7 bases at V and 4 bases at J, leaving 4 bases unmatched. The CDR3 runs 12 residues. Sequences were obtained from peripheral blood. The chain recombines TRBV12-3 or TRBV12-4 with TRBJ2-7, with TRBD1 identical over 7 bases. The receptor was isolated from a man at least 80 years old with acute or convalescent COVID-19. The CDR3 reads CASKTGSYEQYF. The CDR3 DNA sequence: TGTGCCAGCAAGACAGGGTCTTACGAGCAGTACTTC.